The T cell receptor (beta chain) described here comes from a study of low-dose radiotherapy and immunotherapy resistance in tumors. The CDR3 is 14 residues long. Trimming stripped 3 bases from V and 6 bases from J, with 12 bases between. Per germline, CDR1 KGHSH and CDR2 LQKENI. Primers used for first-strand cDNA, a TRAV- and TRBV-specific set, covered both alpha and beta chains. TCRs were put through approximately 20 PCR cycles of amplification with Phusion. A constant-region primer and the V-primer adapter served as the primer pair. From the reads, TCRdb called clonotypes with MiXCR, one entry per CDR3 protein. Of around 14,000 distinct CDR3 sequences listed, 45% to 55% were seen once; the top ten hold around 3.8%. There are a few counts of this clonotype.

This chain connects TRBV18 to TRBJ1-5; D is perhaps TRBD1 (5 bases). This receptor was taken from a human donor with advanced metastatic prostate, ovarian, gallbladder or colorectal cancer (not recorded which). This table probably holds off-target reads from a library built for another chain. Here the CDR3 reads CASSPAGSAQPQHF. The CDR3 nucleotides are TGTGCCAGCTCACCGGCAGGGTCGGCTCAGCCCCAGCATTTT.